The 24 T cell receptor beta chains in this list originate from one sample, sequenced in a study of T cell clonality in common variable immunodeficiency. Libraries were prepared by immunoSEQ multiplex PCR; TCRdb keeps only in-frame clonotypes and omits some of them. Observed are roughly 70,000 clones, no singletons, with the top ten taking roughly 1.5%. The source material was peripheral blood mononuclear cells. The receptors come from a person aged 18 to 75 in good health.

This clone was detected ten times or more. The read falls 3 residues short of the CDR3 end, and the missing part is taken from the germline J gene. The chain has TRBV20-1 and TRBJ1-1; TRBD1 aligns across 7 bases. This CDR3 has 14 amino acids. The germline V gene has CDR1 DFQATT and CDR2 SNEGSKA (reference sequence). V dropped 1 base and J dropped 7; count of bases not matched to a gene: 9. CDR3 residues: CSARVFDREGEAFF. Incomplete CDR3 DNA: TGCAGTGCTAGAGTTTTCGACAGGGAAGGTGAA.

This clone was detected many times. The read falls 3 residues short of the CDR3 end, and the missing part is taken from the germline J gene. The chain links TRBV2 to TRBJ1-5; the D gene is possibly TRBD1 (5 bases). Trimming pared 11 bases from V and 3 bases from J, leaving 14 bases between. The CDR3 consists of 13 residues. Per the germline V gene, CDR1 is SNHLY and CDR2 is FYNNEI. The CDR3 loop reads CASSQGANQPQHF. The sequenced CDR3 bases are TGTGCCTCCTCTCAGGGCGCCAATCAGCCC.

This clone showed up many times. The CDR3: CAWRANTEAFF. CDR3 DNA, as far as it was read: TGTGCCTGGAGGGCGAACACTGAA. The chain employs TRBV30 and TRBJ1-1; D call uncertain. With the read ending 3 residues before the CDR3 end, the germline J gene is used to fill in that end. The germline V gene has CDR1 GTSNPN and CDR2 SVGIG (reference sequence). The CDR3 spans 11 residues. With 3 bases removed from V and 1 base from J, the gap between germline ends came to 3 bases.

About this clone: The read is 3 residues too short to cover the CDR3 end, so that end is filled in from the germline J gene. The V gene is TRBV2, the J gene TRBJ2-7, with D unclear. This CDR3 contains 13 residues. Germline values: CDR1 SNHLY, CDR2 FYNNEI. Trimming took 2 bases from V and 2 from J, leaving 7 bases between them. The CDR3 region is CASSEQETYEQYF. CDR3 DNA (partial): TGTGCCAGCAGTGAACAGGAGACCTACGAG.

Many counts were recorded for this clone. The sequence runs out 3 residues before the end of the CDR3; the remainder is reconstructed from the germline J gene. This chain uses TRBV19 with TRBJ2-5, with 8 bases lining up with TRBD1. V was clipped by 5 bases and J by 4 bases; unmatched bases: 12. The CDR3 has 16 amino acids. The germline V gene has CDR1 LNHDA and CDR2 SQIVND (reference sequence). The covered CDR3 bases are TGTGCCAGTAGTCCGCACGGACAGGGATCGGGAGAGACC. Translated: CASSPHGQGSGET. The full CDR3 is CASSPHGQGSGETQYF.

This clone has ten or more counts. The CDR3 extends 3 residues past the end of the read, so its final part is completed from the germline J gene. The V call is TRBV9, the J call TRBJ2-3, with D possibly being TRBD1 (5 bases). The CDR3 extends over 14 amino acids. Germline V lookup: CDR1 SGDLS, CDR2 YYNGEE. Trimming pared 7 bases from V and 3 bases from J, leaving 15 bases between. CDR3 DNA, as far as it was read: TGTGCCAGCGGCAGGGTTGTGAATACAGATACG. Protein: CASGRVVNTDT. The entire CDR3 is CASGRVVNTDTQYF.

At least ten counts were recorded for this clone. The CDR3 extends 3 residues past the end of the read, so its final part is completed from the germline J gene. The chain carries TRBV19 and TRBJ1-5, with 9 nucleotides matching TRBD1. Germline V gene data show CDR1 as LNHDA and CDR2 as SQIVND (reference sequence). The length of the CDR3 is 16 residues. Germline trimming cut 5 bases from V and 0 bases from J; bases unmatched to any gene: 5. The CDR3 protein is CASSLWDRDSNQPQHF. The CDR3 bases that were read are TGTGCCAGTAGTCTATGGGACAGGGATAGCAATCAGCCC.

Of note for this clone: The CDR3 is cut off 3 residues early in the read; its end comes from the germline J gene. The chain recombines TRBV5-1 with TRBJ1-6; D remains ambiguous. Germline-derived CDR1 and CDR2 are SGHRS and YFSETQ. With 4 bases removed from V and 7 bases from J, the gap between germline ends came to 12 bases. This CDR3 has 14 residues. The CDR3 protein is CASSAEGLNSPLHF. The DNA read from the CDR3 is TGCGCCAGCAGCGCAGAAGGACTGAATTCACCC.

The sample holds many counts of this clone. The read finishes 3 residues shy of the CDR3 end, and the germline J gene is used to complete it. The genes are TRBV20-1 and TRBJ2-7; tentatively, D is TRBD2 (5 bases). CDR1 DFQATT and CDR2 SNEGSKA come from the germline V gene (reference sequence). This CDR3 has 14 residues. Trimming cost V 0 bases and J 6 bases, with 15 bases left between them. The CDR3 here is CSARDPRAFAEQYF. CDR3 DNA, as far as it was read: TGCAGTGCTAGAGATCCGAGGGCCTTCGCCGAG.

This clone was detected many times. The read halts 3 residues ahead of the CDR3 end, with the missing end drawn from the germline J gene. The rearrangement uses TRBV2 and TRBJ2-6; 7 nucleotides line up with TRBD1. The germline V gene encodes CDR1 SNHLY and CDR2 FYNNEI. V was clipped by 5 bases and J by 1 base; unmatched bases: 5. CDR3 length: 16 amino acids. CDR3 DNA, as far as it was read: TGTGCCAGCAGTTATTACAGGGGATCTGGGGCCAACGTC. Protein: CASSYYRGSGANV. The CDR3 in full is CASSYYRGSGANVLTF.

There are many counts of this clone. Partial CDR3 DNA: TGTGCCAGCAGGGGACACAGGGAAATAGTTAACGAG. As protein: CASRGHREIVNE. The CDR3 as a whole reads CASRGHREIVNEQYF. This sequence joins TRBV12-3 or TRBV12-4 and TRBJ2-7; TRBD1 is a possible D gene (6 bases). The read gets to within 3 residues of the CDR3 end, and the germline J gene fills in the rest. The CDR3 has 15 residues. The V end lost 6 bases, the J end lost 5 bases, and 20 bases lay between the germline ends.

This clone was seen at least ten times. The CDR3 end lies 3 residues beyond the end of the read and is filled in from the germline J gene. The chain links TRBV14 to TRBJ1-1; perhaps TRBD1 as D (5 bases). CDR3 size: 15 residues. The germline CDR1 and CDR2 sequences are SGHDN and FVKESK. Trimming removed 4 bases at V and 1 base at J, with 13 bases between. The CDR3 sequence is CASSPLGQWNTEAFF. Partial CDR3 DNA: TGTGCCAGCAGCCCACTGGGGCAGTGGAACACTGAA.

This clone occurred many times. Read data end 3 residues before the CDR3 end; the end is taken from the germline J gene. The V and J genes are TRBV7-2 and TRBJ1-6; TRBD1 might be the D (6 bases). From germline, CDR1 is SGHTA and CDR2 FQGNSA. This CDR3 spans 15 amino acids. Deletions cut 5 bases from V and 10 bases from J, with 18 bases between. CDR3 bases read: TGTGCCAGCAGCCCCGAGACAGGAGTAGCATCACCC. This encodes CASSPETGVASP. The full CDR3 protein is CASSPETGVASPLHF.

This clone came up many times. The read comes to an end 3 residues before the CDR3 does, leaving the germline J gene to fill in the end. The rearrangement uses TRBV18 and TRBJ2-6; D may be TRBD1 (6 bases). Germline V gene lookup returns CDR1 KGHSH and CDR2 LQKENI. The CDR3 is 18 amino acids. Trimming took off 6 bases at V and 0 bases at J, with 18 bases between the two ends. The CDR3: CASSLRPGVVSGANVLTF. Partial CDR3 DNA: TGTGCCAGCTCCCTAAGACCAGGGGTGGTCTCTGGGGCCAACGTC.

This clone has at least ten counts. The read ends 3 residues before the CDR3 terminus; that terminus is restored from the germline J gene. V gene TRBV6-1 combines with J gene TRBJ2-3; TRBD2 matches 11 bases. Germline V gene sequence: CDR1 MNHNS, CDR2 SASEGT. Germline trimming cut 4 bases from V and 0 bases from J; bases unmatched to any gene: 3. The CDR3 is 16 residues long. This CDR3 reads CASSATSGVSTDTQYF. CDR3 bases read: TGTGCCAGCAGTGCGACTAGCGGGGTTAGCACAGATACG.

This clone was seen many times. Read sequence stops 3 residues before the CDR3 end, and the germline J gene provides the missing end. V gene TRBV19 combines with J gene TRBJ2-1, with D perhaps matching TRBD1 (5 bases). Germline CDR1 is LNHDA and CDR2 is SQIVND (reference sequence). V was trimmed by 5 bases and J by 0 bases, leaving 14 bases between them. The CDR3 is made up of 16 amino acids. Incomplete CDR3 DNA: TGTGCCAGTAGTTTATGGGGCAGCAACTCCTACAATGAG. Its protein product is CASSLWGSNSYNE. The whole CDR3 reads CASSLWGSNSYNEQFF. The whole variable domain, remainder taken from reference TRBV19 and TRBJ2-1, is DGGITQSPKYLFRKEGQNVTLSCEQNLNHDAMYWYRQDPGQGLRLIYYSQIVNDFQKGDIAEGYSVSREKKESFPLTVTSAQKNPTAFYLCASSLWGSNSYNEQFFGPGTRLTVL.

There are many counts of this clone. The sequence runs out 3 residues before the end of the CDR3; the remainder is reconstructed from the germline J gene. The V call is TRBV5-6, the J call TRBJ2-2; D possibly corresponds to TRBD2 (6 bases). V lost 4 bases, J lost 5 bases, and 12 bases lay in between. Germline CDR1 and CDR2: SGHDT and YYEEEE. The CDR3 is 14 amino acids. Incomplete CDR3 DNA: TGTGCCAGCAGCCCCGACGGAGGGACCGGGGAG. Its translation is CASSPDGGTGE. The entire CDR3 protein reads CASSPDGGTGELFF. The full variable domain, in which reference TRBV5-6 and TRBJ2-2 provide the parts outside the CDR3, is DAGVTQSPTHLIKTRGQQVTLRCSPKSGHDTVSWYQQALGQGPQFIFQYYEEEERQRGNFPDRFSGHQFPNYSSELNVNALLLGDSALYLCASSPDGGTGELFFGEGSRLTVL.

This clone was seen ten or more times. The read comes to an end 3 residues before the CDR3 does, leaving the germline J gene to fill in the end. J is TRBJ1-5 and V is TRBV5-1; D not certain. CDR3 length equals 13 residues. The V and J ends lost 4 bases and 5 bases respectively, with 10 bases between them. Germline V gene data show CDR1 as SGHRS and CDR2 as YFSETQ. CDR3: CASSPGDDQPQHF. The DNA read from the CDR3 is TGCGCCAGCAGCCCCGGGGATGATCAGCCC.

This clone has a count of ten or more. The read finishes 3 residues shy of the CDR3 end, and the germline J gene is used to complete it. The chain links TRBV5-1 to TRBJ2-1, with 12 bases lining up with TRBD2. This CDR3 has 16 residues. Trimming at V came to 3 bases and at J to 4 bases, leaving 5 bases not matched to a gene. The germline gives CDR1 SGHRS, CDR2 YFSETQ. The CDR3 bases that were read are TGCGCCAGCAGCTCCCTAGCGGGAGGGGGATACAATGAG. This codes for CASSSLAGGGYNE. The CDR3, in full, reads CASSSLAGGGYNEQFF.

This clone has ten or more counts. With the read ending 3 residues before the CDR3 end, the germline J gene is used to fill in that end. V gene TRBV4-1 combines with J gene TRBJ2-7; D not certain. CDR3 length equals 15 residues. Germline CDR1 MGHRA, CDR2 YSYEKL. Trimming took off 0 bases at V and 0 bases at J, with 9 bases between the two ends. The chain's CDR3 is CASSQDPGVSYEQYF. Partial CDR3 DNA: TGCGCCAGCAGCCAAGATCCAGGAGTCTCCTACGAG.

This clone was recorded many times. The read halts 3 residues ahead of the CDR3 end, with the missing end drawn from the germline J gene. V and J are TRBV19 and TRBJ1-5; D is perhaps TRBD1 (5 bases). Trimming removed 5 bases from V and 6 bases from J, with 17 bases in between. The CDR3 is 15 residues long. The germline V gene encodes CDR1 LNHDA and CDR2 SQIVND (reference sequence). The CDR3 DNA, read in part, is TGTGCCAGTAGTGAAGGGCAGTTGGGGGGTCAGCCC. This codes for CASSEGQLGGQP. The whole CDR3 reads CASSEGQLGGQPQHF.

This clone was counted at least ten times. The observed sequence ends 3 residues before the CDR3 terminus, with the missing tail filled in from the germline J gene. The V call is TRBV20-1, the J call TRBJ2-5, with D hard to call. V dropped 6 bases and J dropped 2 bases, with 13 bases sitting between them. The CDR3 extends over 13 amino acids. Germline lookup yields CDR1 DFQATT and CDR2 SNEGSKA (reference sequence). The CDR3 reads CSAIPQLQETQYF. Partial CDR3 DNA: TGCAGTGCCATCCCACAGTTACAAGAGACC.

This clone was counted at least ten times. The CDR3 end falls 3 residues outside the read, so it is completed with the germline J gene. The chain has TRBV29-1 and TRBJ1-2, with a weak D call TRBD1 (5 bases). Germline lookup yields CDR1 SQVTM and CDR2 ANQGSEA. Between the trimmed V and J ends, which lost 4 bases and 4 bases, there was a span of 16 bases. The CDR3 consists of 14 residues. This CDR3 is CSVGVQGVGYGYTF. CDR3 bases read: TGCAGCGTTGGGGTCCAGGGAGTAGGCTATGGC.

This clone has a count of ten or more. The read terminates 3 residues before the CDR3 end, so the remaining end is supplied by the germline J gene. V gene TRBV13 combines with J gene TRBJ2-2; 13 bases are shared with TRBD2. CDR3 length: 17 amino acids. The trim removed 5 bases at V and 5 bases at J, leaving 8 bases unmatched. Germline V CDR1 and CDR2: PRHDT, FYEKMQ (reference sequence). CDR3 region: CASSGQLAGGSTGELFF. The CDR3 bases that were read are TGTGCCAGCAGCGGACAACTAGCGGGGGGGTCGACCGGGGAG.